This entry lists 14 T cell receptor beta chains sequenced from one sample in a study of blood T cell repertoires in COVID-19. Profiled with immunoSEQ multiplex PCR; TCRdb holds only in-frame clones, not every one. The sample has 130,000 to 150,000 clones; around nine tenths are singletons. The material sequenced was peripheral blood. These receptors all come from a human donor in a cohort sampled during active COVID-19.

The CDR3 DNA reads TGTGCCAGCAGTTTTAGGACAGGGGGCAACACCGGGGAGCTGTTTTTT. Amino acids: CASSFRTGGNTGELFF. The chain is built from TRBV27 and TRBJ2-2; 11 nucleotides agree with TRBD1. J gave up 2 bases and V 3 bases, and 2 bases lay outside the gene matches. This CDR3 comprises 16 residues. CDR1 and CDR2 from the germline V gene are MNHEY and SMNVEV (reference sequence).

V and J are TRBV28 and TRBJ1-5, with 9 bases lining up with TRBD1. The germline gives CDR1 MDHEN, CDR2 SYDVKM. The CDR3 length is 12 residues. The CDR3 sequence is CGEGQGHQPQHF. For the CDR3, the DNA is TGTGGGGAGGGACAGGGACACCAGCCCCAGCATTTT.

The chain uses TRBV19 and TRBJ1-3; no clear D. This CDR3 has 17 amino acids. Germline values: CDR1 LNHDA, CDR2 SQIVND (reference sequence). Trimming took 5 bases from V and 0 from J, leaving 17 bases between them. The CDR3 is CASSHRPRSGSGNTIYF. The DNA of the CDR3 is TGTGCCAGTAGTCACCGGCCTAGGAGCGGCTCTGGAAACACCATATATTTT.

V is TRBV7-2 and J is TRBJ1-5; D gene unclear. V lost 1 base, J lost 7 bases, and 11 bases lay in between. Germline-derived CDR1 and CDR2 are SGHTA and FQGNSA. The CDR3 runs to 14 residues. The CDR3 nucleotides are TGTGCCAGCAGCTTAGGAGCGGGTGGCCAGCCCCAGCATTTT. Protein sequence: CASSLGAGGQPQHF.

The genes are TRBV27 and TRBJ1-5, with TRBD1 as a possible D gene (5 bases). Trimming shortened V by 3 bases and J by 6 bases, and 12 bases separated the two germline ends. This CDR3 comprises 14 residues. Germline CDR1 is MNHEY and CDR2 is SMNVEV (reference sequence). CDR3 sequence: CASSLWGDGQPQHF. The CDR3 nucleotides are TGTGCCAGCAGTTTGTGGGGGGACGGTCAGCCCCAGCATTTT.

The chain links TRBV18 to TRBJ2-1, with a possible D match to TRBD2 (5 bases). V was shortened by 3 bases and J by 6 bases, with 15 bases between the two germline ends. The CDR3 sequence is 15 residues long. In germline, CDR1 is KGHSH, CDR2 LQKENI. CDR3 loop: CASSPGNRKTNEQFF. The CDR3, as DNA: TGTGCCAGCTCACCCGGGAATCGGAAAACCAATGAGCAGTTCTTC. Full variable domain (rest looked up from reference TRBV18 and TRBJ2-1): NAGVMQNPRHLVRRRGQEARLRCSPMKGHSHVYWYRQLPEEGLKFMVYLQKENIIDESGMPKERFSAEFPKEGPSILRIQQVVRGDSAAYFCASSPGNRKTNEQFFGPGTRLTVL.

The chain is built from TRBV3-1 (or the pseudogene TRBV3-2) and TRBJ2-1; TRBD2 matches at 7 bases. V shed 4 bases and J 2 bases; nucleotides not matched to a gene: 5. The CDR3 loop spans 15 amino acids. From germline, CDR1 is LGHDT and CDR2 YNNKEL (reference sequence). DNA for the CDR3: TGTGCCAGCAGCCCCCCGGGACTACCCTACAATGAGCAGTTCTTC. It specifies CASSPPGLPYNEQFF.

This chain joins TRBV10-3 and TRBJ2-3; TRBD1 aligns across 9 bases. The V and J ends lost 6 bases and 5 bases, in that order; junction bases with no gene match: 12. Germline-derived CDR1 and CDR2 are ENHRY and SYGVKD. The CDR3 consists of 16 residues. The CDR3 DNA reads as TGTGCCATCAGCGAGAACCGGGACAGGGTTATAGATACGCAGTATTTT. This encodes CAISENRDRVIDTQYF.

This clone showed up just once. As DNA, the CDR3 is TGTGCCAGCAGCTTTCTAGCGGGGGGGCGTTCTGGCACAGATACGCAGTATTTT. As protein: CASSFLAGGRSGTDTQYF. The J gene is TRBJ2-3, the V gene TRBV7-2; the match to TRBD2 covers 12 bases. V lost 3 bases to trimming and J lost 1 base; unmatched junction nucleotides: 8. The germline V gene encodes CDR1 SGHTA and CDR2 FQGNSA. The CDR3 is made up of 18 amino acids.

The genes are TRBV6-2 or TRBV6-3 and TRBJ1-5; 9 bases line up with TRBD1. Germline lookup yields CDR1 MNHEY and CDR2 SVGEGT. The CDR3 runs to 15 residues. V lost 0 bases to trimming and J lost 5 bases; unmatched junction nucleotides: 2. The chain's CDR3 is CASSYSRDRDQPQHF. CDR3 bases: TGTGCCAGCAGTTACTCCCGGGACAGGGATCAGCCCCAGCATTTT.

The chain joins TRBV14 to TRBJ1-2, with a tentative D call TRBD1 (5 bases). V gave up 1 base and J gave up 8 bases, with 11 bases separating them. This CDR3 spans 13 amino acids. The germline gives CDR1 SGHDN, CDR2 FVKESK. Here the CDR3 reads CASSQVVTVGYTF. CDR3 sequence (DNA): TGTGCCAGCAGCCAAGTGGTGACAGTCGGCTACACCTTC.

The chain carries TRBV10-3 and TRBJ1-3; tentatively, D is TRBD1 (5 bases). Per germline, CDR1 ENHRY and CDR2 SYGVKD. This CDR3 has 14 residues. Deletions cut 8 bases from V and 0 bases from J, with 11 bases between. CDR3 nucleotides: TGTGCCATCTGGAACAGGTTCTCTGGAAACACCATATATTTT. As protein: CAIWNRFSGNTIYF.

The chain has TRBV6-6 and TRBJ2-1, with D hard to call. CDR3 length equals 12 residues. Germline loops: CDR1 MNHNY, CDR2 SVGAGI (reference sequence). V was cut by 5 bases and J by 10 bases, with 12 bases left in between. This chain's CDR3 is CASSGRLGEQFF. The CDR3 DNA is TGTGCCAGCAGTGGCCGGCTCGGGGAGCAGTTCTTC.

V and J are TRBV21-1 and TRBJ2-7; TRBD2 is taken as the D call from the table, unchecked against the DNA. TRBV21-1 represents a pseudogene. The CDR3 has 16 residues. The DNA for the CDR3 is TGTGCCAGCACCTCGATCCCCGGACTAGCGGTCTACGAGCAGTACTTC. Residues: CASTSIPGLAVYEQYF.